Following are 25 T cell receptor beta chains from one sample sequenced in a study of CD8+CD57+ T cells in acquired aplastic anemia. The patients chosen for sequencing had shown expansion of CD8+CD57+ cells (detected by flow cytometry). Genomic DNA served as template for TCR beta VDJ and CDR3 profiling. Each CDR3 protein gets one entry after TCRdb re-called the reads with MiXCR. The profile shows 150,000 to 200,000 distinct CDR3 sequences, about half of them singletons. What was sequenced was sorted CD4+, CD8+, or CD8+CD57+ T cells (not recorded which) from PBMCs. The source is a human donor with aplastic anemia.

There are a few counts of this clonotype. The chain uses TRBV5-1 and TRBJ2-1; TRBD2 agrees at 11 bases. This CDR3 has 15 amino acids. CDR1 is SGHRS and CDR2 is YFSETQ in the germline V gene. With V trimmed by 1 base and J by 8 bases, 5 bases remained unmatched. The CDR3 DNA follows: TGCGCCAGCAGCTTGTGGCTAGCGGGGGGCGATGAGCAGTTCTTC. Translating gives CASSLWLAGGDEQFF. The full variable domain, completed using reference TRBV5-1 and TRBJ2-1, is KAGVTQTPRYLIKTRGQQVTLSCSPISGHRSVSWYQQTPGQGLQFLFEYFSETQRNKGNFPGRFSGRQFSNSRSEMNVSTLELGDSALYLCASSLWLAGGDEQFFGPGTRLTVL.

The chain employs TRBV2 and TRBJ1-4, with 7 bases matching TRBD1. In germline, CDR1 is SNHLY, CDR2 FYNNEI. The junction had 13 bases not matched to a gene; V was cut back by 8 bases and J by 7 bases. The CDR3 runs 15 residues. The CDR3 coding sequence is TGTGCCAGCCATAAAAATAGGGGGCGTATTGAAAAACTGTTTTTT. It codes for CASHKNRGRIEKLFF. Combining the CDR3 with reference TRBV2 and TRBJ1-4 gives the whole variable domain EPEVTQTPSHQVTQMGQEVILRCVPISNHLYFYWYRQILGQKVEFLVSFYNNEISEKSEIFDDQFSVERPDGSNFTLKIRSTKLEDSAMYFCASHKNRGRIEKLFFGSGTQLSVL.

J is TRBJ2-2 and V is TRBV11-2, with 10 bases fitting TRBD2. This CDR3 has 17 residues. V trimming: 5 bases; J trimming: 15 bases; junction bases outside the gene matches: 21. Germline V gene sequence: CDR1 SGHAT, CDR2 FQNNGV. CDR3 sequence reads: CASSPDLASGGGGGMFF. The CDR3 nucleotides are TGTGCCAGCAGCCCCGACCTAGCTAGCGGGGGAGGGGGTGGAATGTTTTTT.

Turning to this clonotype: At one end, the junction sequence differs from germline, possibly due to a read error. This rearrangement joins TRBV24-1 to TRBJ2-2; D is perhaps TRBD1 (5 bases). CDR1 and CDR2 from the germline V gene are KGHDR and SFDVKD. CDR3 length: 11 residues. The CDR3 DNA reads TGTGTCACCAGCGATCGTACAGGGCTGTTTTTT. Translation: CVTSDRTGLFF.

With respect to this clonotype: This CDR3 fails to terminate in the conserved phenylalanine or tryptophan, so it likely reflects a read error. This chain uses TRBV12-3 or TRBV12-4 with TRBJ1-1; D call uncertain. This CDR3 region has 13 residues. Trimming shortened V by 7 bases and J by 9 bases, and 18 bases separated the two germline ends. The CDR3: CASNPLGLGKAFI. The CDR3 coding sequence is TGTGCCAGCAACCCCCTCGGGCTAGGGAAAGCTTTCATT.

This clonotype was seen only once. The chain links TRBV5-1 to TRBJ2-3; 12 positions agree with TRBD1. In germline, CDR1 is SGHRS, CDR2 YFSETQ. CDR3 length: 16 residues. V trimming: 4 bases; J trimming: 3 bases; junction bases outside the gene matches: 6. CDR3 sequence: CASSPGQGARTDTQYF. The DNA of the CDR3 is TGCGCCAGCAGCCCGGGACAGGGGGCACGGACAGATACGCAGTATTTT.

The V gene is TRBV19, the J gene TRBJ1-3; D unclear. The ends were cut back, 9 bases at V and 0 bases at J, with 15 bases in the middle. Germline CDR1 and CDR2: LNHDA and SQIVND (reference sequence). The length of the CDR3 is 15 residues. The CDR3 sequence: CASSFPLPSGNTIYF. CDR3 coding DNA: TGTGCCAGCAGCTTCCCCCTGCCCTCTGGAAACACCATATATTTT.

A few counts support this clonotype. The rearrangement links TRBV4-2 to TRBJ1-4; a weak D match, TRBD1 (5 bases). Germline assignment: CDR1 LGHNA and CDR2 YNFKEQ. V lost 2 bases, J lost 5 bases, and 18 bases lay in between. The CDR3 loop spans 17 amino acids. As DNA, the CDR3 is TGTGCCAGCAGCCAAAAAACCGGGGCCAGAAAGAATGAAAAACTGTTTTTT. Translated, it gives CASSQKTGARKNEKLFF.

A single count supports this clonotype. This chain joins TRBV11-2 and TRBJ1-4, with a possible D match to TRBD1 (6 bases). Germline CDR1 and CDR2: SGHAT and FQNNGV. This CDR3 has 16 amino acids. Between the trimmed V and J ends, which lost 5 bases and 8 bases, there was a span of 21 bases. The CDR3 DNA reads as TGTGCCAGCAGCCTAGGTGGGGCGGGGGGCAGGGAAAAACTGTTTTTT. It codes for CASSLGGAGGREKLFF.

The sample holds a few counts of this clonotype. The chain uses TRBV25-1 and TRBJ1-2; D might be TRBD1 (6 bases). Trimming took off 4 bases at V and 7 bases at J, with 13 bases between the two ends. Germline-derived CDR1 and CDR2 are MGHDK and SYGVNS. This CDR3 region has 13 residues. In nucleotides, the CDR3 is TGTGCCAGCAGTGTCGGGGGGGCGCGTGGCTACACCTTC. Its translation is CASSVGGARGYTF.

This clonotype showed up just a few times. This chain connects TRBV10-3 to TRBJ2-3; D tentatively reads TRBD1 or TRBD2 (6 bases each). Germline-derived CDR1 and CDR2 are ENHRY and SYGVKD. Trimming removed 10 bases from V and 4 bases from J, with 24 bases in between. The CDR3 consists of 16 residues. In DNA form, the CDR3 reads TGTGCCAGCAGATTCAGGCCTCGGGGGCTTGCAGATACGCAGTATTTT. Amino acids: CASRFRPRGLADTQYF.

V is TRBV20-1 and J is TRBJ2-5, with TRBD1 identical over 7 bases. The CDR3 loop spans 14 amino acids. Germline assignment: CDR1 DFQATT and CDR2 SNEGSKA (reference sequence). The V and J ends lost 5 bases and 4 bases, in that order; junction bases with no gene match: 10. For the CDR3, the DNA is TGCAGTGCTTGCGTAGGGGGCGGGTTAGAGACCCAGTACTTC. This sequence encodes CSACVGGGLETQYF.

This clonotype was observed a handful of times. The CDR3 DNA is TGTGCCACCAGTGATTTGCGGGTCGGGGGGAGCCAAGAGACCCAGTACTTC. This translates into CATSDLRVGGSQETQYF. The chain has TRBV24-1 and TRBJ2-5; 7 bases line up with TRBD2. This CDR3 has 17 residues. Germline CDR1 is KGHDR and CDR2 is SFDVKD. Trimming cost V 0 bases and J 1 base; bases outside gene matches: 7.

CDR3 coding DNA: TGTGCCATCAGGGAAGAACGGGTGGCGCAGTACTTC. It is translated as CAIREERVAQYF. The chain carries TRBV10-3 and TRBJ2-7; D unclear. This CDR3 region has 12 residues. V lost 6 bases and J lost 9, with 15 bases in between. The germline CDR1 and CDR2 sequences are ENHRY and SYGVKD.

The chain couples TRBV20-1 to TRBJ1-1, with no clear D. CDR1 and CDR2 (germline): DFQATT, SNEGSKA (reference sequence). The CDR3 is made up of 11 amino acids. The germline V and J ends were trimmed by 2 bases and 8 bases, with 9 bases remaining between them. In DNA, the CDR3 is TGCAGTGCTAGATTGTTTCCCGAAGCTTTCTTT. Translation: CSARLFPEAFF.

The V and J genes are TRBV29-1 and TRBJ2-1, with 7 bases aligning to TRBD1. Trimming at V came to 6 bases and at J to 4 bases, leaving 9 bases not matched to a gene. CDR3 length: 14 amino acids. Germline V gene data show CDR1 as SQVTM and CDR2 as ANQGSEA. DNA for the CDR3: TGCAGCGTCTTATCCAGGGGACAGTACAATGAGCAGTTCTTC. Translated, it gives CSVLSRGQYNEQFF.

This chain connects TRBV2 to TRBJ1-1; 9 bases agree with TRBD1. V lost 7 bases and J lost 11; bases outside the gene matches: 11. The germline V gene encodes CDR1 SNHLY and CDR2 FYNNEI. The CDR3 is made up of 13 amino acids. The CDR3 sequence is CASIAGQGLDAFF. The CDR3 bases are TGTGCCAGCATCGCGGGACAGGGCCTCGATGCTTTCTTT. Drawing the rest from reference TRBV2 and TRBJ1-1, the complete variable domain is EPEVTQTPSHQVTQMGQEVILRCVPISNHLYFYWYRQILGQKVEFLVSFYNNEISEKSEIFDDQFSVERPDGSNFTLKIRSTKLEDSAMYFCASIAGQGLDAFFGQGTRLTVV.

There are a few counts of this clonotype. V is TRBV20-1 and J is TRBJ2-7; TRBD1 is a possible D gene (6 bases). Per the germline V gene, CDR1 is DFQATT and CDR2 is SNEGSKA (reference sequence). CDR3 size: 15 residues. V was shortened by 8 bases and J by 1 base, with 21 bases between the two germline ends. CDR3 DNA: TGCAGTCGCAGGGTGAAGGGGGAGCGATCCTACGAGCAGTACTTC. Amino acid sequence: CSRRVKGERSYEQYF.

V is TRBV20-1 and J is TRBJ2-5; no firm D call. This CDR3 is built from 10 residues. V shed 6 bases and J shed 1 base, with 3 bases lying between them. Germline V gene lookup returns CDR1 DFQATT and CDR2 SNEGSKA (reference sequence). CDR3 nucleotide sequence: TGCAGTGCCGCCCAAGAGACCCAGTACTTC. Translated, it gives CSAAQETQYF.

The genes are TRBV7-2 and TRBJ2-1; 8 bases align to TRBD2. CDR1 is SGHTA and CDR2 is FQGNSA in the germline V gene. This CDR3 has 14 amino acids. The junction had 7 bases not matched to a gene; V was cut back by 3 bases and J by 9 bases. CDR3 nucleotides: TGTGCCAGCAGCTTGGGGGGACTAGTCGCTGAGCAGTTCTTC. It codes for CASSLGGLVAEQFF.

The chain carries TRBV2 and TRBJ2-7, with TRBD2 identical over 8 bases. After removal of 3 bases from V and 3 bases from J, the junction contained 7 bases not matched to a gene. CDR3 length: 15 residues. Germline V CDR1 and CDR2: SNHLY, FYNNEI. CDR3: CASSDMSGGNYEQYF. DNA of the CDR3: TGTGCCAGCAGTGATATGAGCGGGGGAAACTACGAGCAGTACTTC.

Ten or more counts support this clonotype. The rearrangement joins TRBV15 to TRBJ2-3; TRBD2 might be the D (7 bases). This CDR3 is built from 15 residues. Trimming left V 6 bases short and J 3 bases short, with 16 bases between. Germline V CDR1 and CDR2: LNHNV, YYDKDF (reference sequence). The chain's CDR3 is CATSSAGALTDTQYF. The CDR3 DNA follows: TGTGCCACCAGTTCGGCGGGGGCTCTTACAGATACGCAGTATTTT. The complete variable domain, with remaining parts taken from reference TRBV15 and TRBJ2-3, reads DAMVIQNPRYQVTQFGKPVTLSCSQTLNHNVMYWYQQKSSQAPKLLFHYYDKDFNNEADTPDNFQSRRPNTSFCFLDIRSPGLGDTAMYLCATSSAGALTDTQYFGPGTRLTVL.

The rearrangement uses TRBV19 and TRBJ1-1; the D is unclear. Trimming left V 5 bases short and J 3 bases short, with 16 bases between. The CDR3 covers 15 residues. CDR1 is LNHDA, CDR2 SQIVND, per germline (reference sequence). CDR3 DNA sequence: TGTGCCAGTAGTGACCCGCCACCAATCGACACTGAAGCTTTCTTT. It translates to CASSDPPPIDTEAFF.

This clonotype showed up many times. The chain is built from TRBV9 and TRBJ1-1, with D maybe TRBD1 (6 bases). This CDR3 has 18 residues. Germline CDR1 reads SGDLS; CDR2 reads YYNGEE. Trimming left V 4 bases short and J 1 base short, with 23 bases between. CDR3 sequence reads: CASSPLPGGRATNTEAFF. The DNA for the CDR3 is TGTGCCAGCAGCCCCTTGCCTGGGGGCAGGGCGACGAACACTGAAGCTTTCTTT.

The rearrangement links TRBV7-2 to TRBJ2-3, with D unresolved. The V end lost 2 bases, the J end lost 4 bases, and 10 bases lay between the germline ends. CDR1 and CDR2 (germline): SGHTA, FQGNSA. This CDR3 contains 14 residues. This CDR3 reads CASSLSRGPDTQYF. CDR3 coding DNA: TGTGCCAGCAGCTTAAGTCGAGGTCCAGATACGCAGTATTTT.